This record concerns one T cell receptor (beta chain) sequence. The data were obtained in a study of cytomegalovirus exposure and HLA in healthy donors. Sequenced by immunoSEQ multiplex PCR; TCRdb stores in-frame clones only, minus some. Here the sample spans some 150,000 clones, roughly 88% being singletons. The germline V gene encodes CDR1 SEHNR and CDR2 FQNEAQ (reference sequence). Trimming shortened V by 4 bases and J by 4 bases, and 13 bases separated the two germline ends. The CDR3 contains 14 residues. This TCR derives from a woman aged 18-30 years in good health and CMV-seropositive. This chain uses TRBV7-9 with TRBJ1-1; D gene uncertain. Sequences were obtained from PBMCs. For the CDR3, the DNA is TGTGCCAGCAGCTCAGACTCCCGACCCACTGAAGCTTTCTTT. This encodes CASSSDSRPTEAFF.